This paragraph covers one TCR beta chain sequence. Its antigen remains unknown. This specimen belongs to a study of OX40 agonist ivuxolimab in advanced cancers. Overall study: Dose-escalation patients had hepatocellular carcinoma, melanoma, renal cell or head and neck cancer. Age averaged around 58 years (range about 23 to 85), and roughly 80% were male. Study-wide findings and caveats: Dose levels from 0.1 to 3.0 mg/kg saw CD4+ and CD8+ blood T cells expand clonally by week 6. At 0.1-3.0 mg/kg, partial responders had clonal expansion among the lowest observed.

Germline V gene data show CDR1 as GTSNPN and CDR2 as SVGIG (reference sequence). V was clipped by 1 base and J by 4 bases, with 13 bases between them. The CDR3 extends over 14 amino acids. The assay was immunoSEQ multiplex PCR, and TCRdb's table has in-frame clones only and misses some. Here the sample spans more than 50,000 clones, roughly 89% being singletons. V gene TRBV30 combines with J gene TRBJ1-1; D gene ambiguous. Material: CD4+ or CD8+ T cells sorted from blood, obtained in a trial of the OX40 agonist ivuxolimab. This sequence originates from an adult with an advanced solid tumor such as melanoma, head and neck, liver or kidney cancer. DNA for the CDR3: TGTGCCTGGAGTGCCCTTTCCTCTGGCACTGAAGCTTTCTTT. Its translation: CAWSALSSGTEAFF.